One sample yielded the 3 T cell receptor beta chains listed below, sequenced in a study of post-analysis software for immune sequencing data. These receptors' targets are unknown. Study-wide results and caveats: Patients showed TRBV5-6, TRBV5-1 and TRBV20-1 among roughly 5 TRBV segments more frequent than in controls.

Prepared TCR beta cDNA libraries contained unique molecular identifiers. TCRdb recomputed calls from the PCR reads with MiXCR, one row per CDR3 protein. The profile shows about 150,000 distinct CDR3 sequences, approximately 30% of them singletons. The sequenced material came from blood. Every receptor here comes from a girl under 18 with multiple sclerosis.

This clonotype was seen a few times. The CDR3 is CASSPTGGPDNSPLHF. In DNA form, the CDR3 reads TGTGCCAGCTCACCGACAGGGGGTCCGGATAATTCACCCCTCCACTTT. The chain is built from TRBV18 and TRBJ1-6; 9 bases agree with TRBD1. Trimming cost V 3 bases and J 5 bases; bases outside gene matches: 5. The CDR3 is 16 amino acids. Germline V gene lookup returns CDR1 KGHSH and CDR2 LQKENI.

This clonotype has more than one count but fewer than ten. Since a much larger clone is just one base distant, this may be a read error. The CDR3 sequence: CATSGTRGDEQYF. The CDR3 coding sequence is TGTGCCACATCCGGGACTAGGGGGGATGAGCAGTACTTC. The rearrangement uses TRBV15 and TRBJ2-7; TRBD2 agrees at 8 bases. The germline gives CDR1 LNHNV, CDR2 YYDKDF (reference sequence). The CDR3 is 13 residues long. Unmatched junction bases numbered 11, after V lost 9 bases and J lost 7 bases.

The chain links TRBV5-5 to TRBJ1-5, with TRBD1 matching over 7 bases. V lost 5 bases and J lost 5; bases outside the gene matches: 4. This CDR3 has 13 amino acids. Germline CDR1 and CDR2: SGHKS and YYEKEE (reference sequence). CDR3 loop: CASSKGADQPQHF. In nucleotides, the CDR3 is TGTGCCAGCAGTAAGGGGGCCGATCAGCCCCAGCATTTT.